This T cell receptor (beta chain) was found in a study of T cell responses to AZD1222 COVID-19 vaccine. Notes on this clone: Its target is not known.

The V gene lost 1 base and the J gene lost 4 bases, with 11 bases spanning the gap. The germline CDR1 and CDR2 sequences are SGHTA and FQGNSA. This CDR3 is 15 amino acids long. The method was immunoSEQ multiplex PCR; TCRdb's version includes in-frame clones alone and lacks a portion of them. The sample has roughly 200,000 clones, roughly 91% seen once. Regarding the study as a whole: Among AZD1222 vaccinees, only 5 to 7 were seropositive at baseline. Most donors were white British, females outnumbered males, and clonal diversity was possibly underestimated.

This clonotype originated in an adult who received the MenACWY meningococcal vaccine as a control. The sequencing here drew on peripheral blood, taken 28 days after the second dose of the MenACWY control vaccine. This chain links TRBV7-2 with TRBJ1-5; D call uncertain. CDR3 DNA sequence: TGTGCCAGCAGCTTAGGGTCGGCTAATAATCAGCCCCAGCATTTT. Protein sequence: CASSLGSANNQPQHF.